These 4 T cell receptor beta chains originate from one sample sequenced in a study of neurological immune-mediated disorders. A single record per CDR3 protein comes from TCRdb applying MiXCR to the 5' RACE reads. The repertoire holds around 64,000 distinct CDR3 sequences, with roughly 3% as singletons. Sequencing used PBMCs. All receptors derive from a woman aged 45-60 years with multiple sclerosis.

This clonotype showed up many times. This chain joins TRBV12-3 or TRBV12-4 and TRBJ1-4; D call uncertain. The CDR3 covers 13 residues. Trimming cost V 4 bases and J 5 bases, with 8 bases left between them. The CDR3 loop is CASSSLGNEKLFF. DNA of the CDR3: TGTGCCAGCAGTTCCCTGGGGAATGAAAAACTGTTTTTT.

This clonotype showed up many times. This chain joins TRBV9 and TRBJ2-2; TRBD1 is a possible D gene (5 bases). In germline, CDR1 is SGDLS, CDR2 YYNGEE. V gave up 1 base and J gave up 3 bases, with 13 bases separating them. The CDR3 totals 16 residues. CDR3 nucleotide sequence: TGTGCCAGCAGCGTAACGGCAGGGCCAGACACCGGGGAGCTGTTTTTT. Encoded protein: CASSVTAGPDTGELFF.

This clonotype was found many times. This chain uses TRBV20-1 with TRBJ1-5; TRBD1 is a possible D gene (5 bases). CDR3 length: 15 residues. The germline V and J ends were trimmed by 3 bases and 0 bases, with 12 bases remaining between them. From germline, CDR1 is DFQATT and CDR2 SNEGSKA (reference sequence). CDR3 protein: CSASLQVNSNQPQHF. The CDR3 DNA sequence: TGCAGTGCTAGCTTACAGGTCAATAGCAATCAGCCCCAGCATTTT.

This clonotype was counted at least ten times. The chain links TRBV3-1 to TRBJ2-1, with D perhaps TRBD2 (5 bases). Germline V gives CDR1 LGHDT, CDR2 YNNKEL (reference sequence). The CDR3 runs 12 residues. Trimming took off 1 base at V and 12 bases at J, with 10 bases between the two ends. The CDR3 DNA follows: TGTGCCAGCAGCCAAGGTCAGACTACGCAGTTCTTC. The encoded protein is CASSQGQTTQFF.